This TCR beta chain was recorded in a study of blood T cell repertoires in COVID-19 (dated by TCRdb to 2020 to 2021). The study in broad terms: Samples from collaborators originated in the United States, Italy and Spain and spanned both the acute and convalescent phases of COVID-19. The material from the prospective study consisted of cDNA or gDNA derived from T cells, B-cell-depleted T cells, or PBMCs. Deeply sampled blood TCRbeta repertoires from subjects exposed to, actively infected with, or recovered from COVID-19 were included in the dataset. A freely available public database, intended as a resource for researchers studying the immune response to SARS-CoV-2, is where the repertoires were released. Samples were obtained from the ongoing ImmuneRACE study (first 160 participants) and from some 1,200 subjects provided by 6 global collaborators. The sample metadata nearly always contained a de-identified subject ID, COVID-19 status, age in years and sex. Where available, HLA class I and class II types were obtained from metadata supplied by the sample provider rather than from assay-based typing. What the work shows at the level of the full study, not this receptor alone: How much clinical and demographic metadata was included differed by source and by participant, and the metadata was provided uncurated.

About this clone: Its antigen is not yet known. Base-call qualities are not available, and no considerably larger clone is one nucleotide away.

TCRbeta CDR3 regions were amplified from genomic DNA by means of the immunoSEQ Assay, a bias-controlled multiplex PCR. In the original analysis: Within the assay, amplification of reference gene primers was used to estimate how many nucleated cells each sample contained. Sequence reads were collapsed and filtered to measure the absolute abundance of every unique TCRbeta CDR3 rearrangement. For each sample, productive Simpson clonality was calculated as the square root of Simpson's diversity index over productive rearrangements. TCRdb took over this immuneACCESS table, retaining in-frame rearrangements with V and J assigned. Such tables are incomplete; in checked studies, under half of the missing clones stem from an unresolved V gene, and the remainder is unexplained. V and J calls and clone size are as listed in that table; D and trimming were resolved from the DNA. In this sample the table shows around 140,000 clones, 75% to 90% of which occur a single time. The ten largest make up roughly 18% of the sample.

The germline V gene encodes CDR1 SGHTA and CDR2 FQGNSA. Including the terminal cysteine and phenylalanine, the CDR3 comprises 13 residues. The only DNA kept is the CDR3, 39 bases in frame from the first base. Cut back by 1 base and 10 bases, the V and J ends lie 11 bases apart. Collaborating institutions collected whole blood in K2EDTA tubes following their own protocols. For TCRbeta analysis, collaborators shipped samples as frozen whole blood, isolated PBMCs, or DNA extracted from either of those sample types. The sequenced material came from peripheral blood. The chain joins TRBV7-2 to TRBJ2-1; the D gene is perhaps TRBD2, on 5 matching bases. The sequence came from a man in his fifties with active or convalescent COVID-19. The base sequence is TGTGCCAGCAGCTTAGGAGGGCGTCTCGAGCAGTTCTTC. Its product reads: CASSLGGRLEQFF.